The clone carrying this TCR beta chain was seen more than once but under ten times. The CDR3 length is 16 residues. Germline values: CDR1 LNHDA, CDR2 SQIVND (reference sequence). V shed 3 bases and J shed 3 bases, with 15 bases lying between them. The data belong to a study of blood T cell repertoires in COVID-19. Measured with immunoSEQ multiplex PCR; TCRdb has only the in-frame clones, and not every one. In the table there are about 260,000 clones, 75% to 90% of which are singletons. The sequence was obtained from a woman aged 40 to 55 with acute or convalescent COVID-19. The rearrangement uses TRBV19 and TRBJ1-5, with a tentative D call TRBD1 (5 bases). Sequencing used peripheral blood. As DNA, the CDR3 is TGTGCCAGTAGTATCCGCCGTGGGGGGTTCAATCAGCCCCAGCATTTT. Translation gives CASSIRRGGFNQPQHF.